Below, one T cell receptor (beta chain) is given with its context. The germline V gene encodes CDR1 ENHRY and CDR2 SYGVKD. The CDR3 has 14 residues. With UMIs, 5'RACE template switching was used to make TCR beta cDNA. TCRdb re-called the 5' RACE reads and shows each CDR3 protein once, DNA omitted. The sample yields some 150,000 distinct CDR3 sequences, of which the top ten take up around 10%. This specimen belongs to a study of T cells expressing NK-cell markers. The chain is built from TRBV10-3 and TRBJ2-7; the TRBD1 assignment by TCRdb is unverifiable without DNA. The sequence was obtained from a man between 18 and 29 years old in good health. The material sequenced was blood T cells: a sorted CD56 or NKG2C T cell subset, CD4+ or CD8+ T cells, or bulk PBMC T cells (not recorded which). This CDR3 is CAISEDSSTYEQYF.